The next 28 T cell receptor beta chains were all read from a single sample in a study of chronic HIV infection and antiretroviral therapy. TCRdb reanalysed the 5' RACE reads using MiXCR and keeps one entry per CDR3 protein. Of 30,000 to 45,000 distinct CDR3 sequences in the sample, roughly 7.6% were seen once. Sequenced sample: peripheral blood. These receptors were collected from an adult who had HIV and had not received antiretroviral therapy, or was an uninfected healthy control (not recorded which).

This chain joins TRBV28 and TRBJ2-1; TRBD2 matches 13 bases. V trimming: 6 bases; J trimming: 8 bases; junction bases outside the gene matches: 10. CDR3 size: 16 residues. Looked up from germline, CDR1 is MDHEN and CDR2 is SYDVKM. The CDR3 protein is CASSSLTSGRGDEQFF. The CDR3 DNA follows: TGTGCCAGCAGCTCTCTCACTAGCGGGAGGGGGGATGAGCAGTTCTTC.

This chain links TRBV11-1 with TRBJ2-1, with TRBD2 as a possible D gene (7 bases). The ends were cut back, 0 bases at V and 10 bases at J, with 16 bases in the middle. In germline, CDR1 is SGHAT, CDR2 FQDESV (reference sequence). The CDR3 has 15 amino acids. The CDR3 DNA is TGTGCCAGCAGCTTAGCGGGGGCGGAGGGAGGGGAGCAGTTCTTC. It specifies CASSLAGAEGGEQFF. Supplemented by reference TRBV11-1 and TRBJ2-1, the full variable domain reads EAEVAQSPRYKITEKSQAVAFWCDPISGHATLYWYRQILGQGPELLVQFQDESVVDDSQLPKDRFSAERLKGVDSTLKIQPAELGDSAMYLCASSLAGAEGGEQFFGPGTRLTVL.

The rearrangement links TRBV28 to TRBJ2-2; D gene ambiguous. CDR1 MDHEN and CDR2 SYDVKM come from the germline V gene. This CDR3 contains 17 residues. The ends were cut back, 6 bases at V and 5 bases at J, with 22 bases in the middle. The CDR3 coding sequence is TGTGCCAGCAGGGGGAATGGGATAGTGGTACGAACCGGGGAGCTGTTTTTT. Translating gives CASRGNGIVVRTGELFF.

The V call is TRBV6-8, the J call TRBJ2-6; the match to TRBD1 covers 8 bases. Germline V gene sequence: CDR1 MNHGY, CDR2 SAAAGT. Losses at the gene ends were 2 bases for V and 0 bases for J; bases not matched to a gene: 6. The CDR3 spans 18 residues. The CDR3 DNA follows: TGTGCCAGCAGTTACAACGGACAGGGATACTCTGGGGCCAACGTCCTGACTTTC. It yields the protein CASSYNGQGYSGANVLTF.

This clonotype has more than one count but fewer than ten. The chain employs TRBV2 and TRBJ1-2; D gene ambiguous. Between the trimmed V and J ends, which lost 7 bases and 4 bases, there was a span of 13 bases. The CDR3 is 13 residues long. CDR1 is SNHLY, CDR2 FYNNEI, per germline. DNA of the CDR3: TGTGCCAGCATGACTCCTCCGTTCTATGGCTACACCTTC. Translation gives CASMTPPFYGYTF. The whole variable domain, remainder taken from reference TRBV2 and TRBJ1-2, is EPEVTQTPSHQVTQMGQEVILRCVPISNHLYFYWYRQILGQKVEFLVSFYNNEISEKSEIFDDQFSVERPDGSNFTLKIRSTKLEDSAMYFCASMTPPFYGYTFGSGTRLTVV.

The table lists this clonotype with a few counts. This chain's CDR3 is CASSQPTSTGELFF. The DNA for the CDR3 is TGTGCCAGCAGCCAACCTACTAGCACCGGGGAGCTGTTTTTT. The gene calls are TRBV6-2 or TRBV6-3 and TRBJ2-2, with D possibly being TRBD2 (5 bases). V lost 6 bases and J 4 bases, leaving 12 bases between the germline ends. Germline CDR1 reads MNHEY; CDR2 reads SVGEGT. This CDR3 comprises 14 residues.

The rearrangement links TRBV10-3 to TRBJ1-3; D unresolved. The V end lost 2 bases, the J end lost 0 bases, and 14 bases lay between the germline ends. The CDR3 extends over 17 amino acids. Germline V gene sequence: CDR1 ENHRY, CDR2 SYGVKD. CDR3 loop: CAISEEHAPSSGNTIYF. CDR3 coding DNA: TGTGCCATCAGTGAGGAACACGCCCCGAGCTCTGGAAACACCATATATTTT.

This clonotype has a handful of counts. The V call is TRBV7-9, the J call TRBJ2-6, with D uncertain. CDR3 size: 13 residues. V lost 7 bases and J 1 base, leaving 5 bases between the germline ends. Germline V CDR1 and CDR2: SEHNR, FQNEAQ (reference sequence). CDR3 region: CASMGSGANVLTF. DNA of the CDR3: TGTGCCAGCATGGGTTCTGGGGCCAACGTCCTGACTTTC.

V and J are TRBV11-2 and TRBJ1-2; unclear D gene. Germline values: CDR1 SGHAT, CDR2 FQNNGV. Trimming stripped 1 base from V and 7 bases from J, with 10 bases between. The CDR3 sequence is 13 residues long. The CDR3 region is CASSLGYGLGYTF. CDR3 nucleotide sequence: TGTGCCAGCAGCTTAGGTTACGGGCTTGGCTACACCTTC.

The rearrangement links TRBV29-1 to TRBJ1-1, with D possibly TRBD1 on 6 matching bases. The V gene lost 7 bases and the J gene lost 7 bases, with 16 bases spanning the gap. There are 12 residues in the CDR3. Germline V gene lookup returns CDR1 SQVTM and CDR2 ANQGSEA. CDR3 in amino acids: CSDGTDSNEAFF. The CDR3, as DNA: TGCAGCGATGGGACGGACAGTAATGAAGCTTTCTTT.

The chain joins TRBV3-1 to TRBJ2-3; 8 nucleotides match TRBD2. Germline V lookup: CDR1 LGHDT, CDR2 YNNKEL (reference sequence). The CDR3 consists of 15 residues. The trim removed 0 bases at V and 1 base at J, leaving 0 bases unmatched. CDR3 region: CASSQETSGTDTQYF. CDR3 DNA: TGTGCCAGCAGCCAAGAGACTAGCGGCACAGATACGCAGTATTTT.

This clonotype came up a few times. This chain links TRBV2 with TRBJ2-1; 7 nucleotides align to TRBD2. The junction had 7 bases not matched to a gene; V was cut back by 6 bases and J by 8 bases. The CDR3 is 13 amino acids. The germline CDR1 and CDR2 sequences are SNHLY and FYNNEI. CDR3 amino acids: CASRRITSDEQFF. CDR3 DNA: TGTGCCAGCAGACGTATAACTAGCGATGAGCAGTTCTTC.

The CDR3 reads CASSPHSGGDEQFF. The CDR3 DNA reads as TGTGCCAGCAGCCCTCATTCGGGGGGGGATGAGCAGTTCTTC. The chain uses TRBV9 and TRBJ2-1; the match to TRBD2 covers 8 bases. The CDR3 covers 14 residues. The germline V gene has CDR1 SGDLS and CDR2 YYNGEE. The J segment lost 8 bases and the V segment lost 4 bases, leaving 8 bases of the junction unmatched.

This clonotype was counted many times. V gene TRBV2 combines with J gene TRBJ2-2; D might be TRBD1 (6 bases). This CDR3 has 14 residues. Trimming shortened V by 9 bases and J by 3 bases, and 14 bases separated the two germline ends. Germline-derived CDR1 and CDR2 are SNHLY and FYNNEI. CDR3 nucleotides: TGTGCCAGATCGAACAGGGTCTACACCGGGGAGCTGTTTTTT. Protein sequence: CARSNRVYTGELFF.

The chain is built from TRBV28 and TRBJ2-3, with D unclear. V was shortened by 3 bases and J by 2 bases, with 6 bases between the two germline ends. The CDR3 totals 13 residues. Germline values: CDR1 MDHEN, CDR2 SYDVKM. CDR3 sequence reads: CASSFAHTDTQYF. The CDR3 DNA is TGTGCCAGCAGTTTCGCCCACACAGATACGCAGTATTTT.

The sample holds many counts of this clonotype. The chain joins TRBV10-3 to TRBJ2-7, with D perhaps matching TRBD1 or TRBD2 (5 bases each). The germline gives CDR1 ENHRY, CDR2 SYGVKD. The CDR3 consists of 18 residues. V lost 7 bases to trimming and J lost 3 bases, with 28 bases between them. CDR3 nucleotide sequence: TGTGCCATCATCAACCGGGACCCGATCACCTATTCCTACTACGAGCAGTACTTC. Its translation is CAIINRDPITYSYYEQYF.

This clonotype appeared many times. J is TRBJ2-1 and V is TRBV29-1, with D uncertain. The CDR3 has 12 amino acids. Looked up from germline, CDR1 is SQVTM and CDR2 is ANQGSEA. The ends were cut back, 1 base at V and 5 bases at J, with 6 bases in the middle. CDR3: CSVEGLNNEQFF. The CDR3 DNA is TGCAGCGTTGAAGGACTGAACAATGAGCAGTTCTTC.

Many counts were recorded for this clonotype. The CDR3 bases are TGTGCCAGCAGCGGGACAGGGGACACCGGGGAGCTGTTTTTT. This translates into CASSGTGDTGELFF. The rearrangement joins TRBV6-4 to TRBJ2-2, with TRBD1 matching over 10 bases. Germline-derived CDR1 and CDR2 are MRHNA and SNTAGT. The trim removed 6 bases at V and 3 bases at J, leaving 1 base unmatched. The CDR3 is 14 residues long.

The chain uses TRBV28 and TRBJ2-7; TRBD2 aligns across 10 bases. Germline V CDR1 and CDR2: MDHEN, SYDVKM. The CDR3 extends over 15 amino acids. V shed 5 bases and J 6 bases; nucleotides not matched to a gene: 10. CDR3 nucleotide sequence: TGTGCCAGCAGTGGAGGTGGAGCGGGAGGGGGCGAGCAGTACTTC. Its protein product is CASSGGGAGGGEQYF.

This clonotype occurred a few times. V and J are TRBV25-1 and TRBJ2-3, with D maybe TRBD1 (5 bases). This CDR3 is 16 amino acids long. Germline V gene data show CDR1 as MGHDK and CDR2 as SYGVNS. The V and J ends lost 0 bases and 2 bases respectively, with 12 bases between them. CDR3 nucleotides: TGTGCCAGCAGTGAATATACGTCAGGGAACACAGATACGCAGTATTTT. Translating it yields CASSEYTSGNTDTQYF.

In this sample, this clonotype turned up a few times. The CDR3 bases are TGTGCCAGCAGTTGGGACAGGACTCAAGAGACCCAGTACTTC. Its translation: CASSWDRTQETQYF. The gene calls are TRBV6-2 or TRBV6-3 and TRBJ2-5; 8 bases are shared with TRBD1. Germline V lookup: CDR1 MNHEY, CDR2 SVGEGT. The trim removed 4 bases at V and 2 bases at J, leaving 3 bases unmatched. The CDR3 contains 14 residues.

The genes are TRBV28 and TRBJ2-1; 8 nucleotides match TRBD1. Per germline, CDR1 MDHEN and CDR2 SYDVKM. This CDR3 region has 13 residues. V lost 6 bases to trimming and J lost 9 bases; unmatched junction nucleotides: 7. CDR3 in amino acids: CASRRTGSIEQFF. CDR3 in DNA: TGTGCCAGCAGACGGACAGGGTCGATTGAGCAGTTCTTC. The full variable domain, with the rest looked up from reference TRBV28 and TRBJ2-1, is DVKVTQSSRYLVKRTGEKVFLECVQDMDHENMFWYRQDPGLGLRLIYFSYDVKMKEKGDIPEGYSVSREKKERFSLILESASTNQTSMYLCASRRTGSIEQFFGPGTRLTVL.

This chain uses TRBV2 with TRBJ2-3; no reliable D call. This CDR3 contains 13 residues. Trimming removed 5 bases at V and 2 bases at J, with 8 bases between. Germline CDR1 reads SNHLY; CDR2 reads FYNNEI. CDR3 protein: CASSWRTTDTQYF. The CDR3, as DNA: TGTGCCAGCAGTTGGAGAACCACAGATACGCAGTATTTT.

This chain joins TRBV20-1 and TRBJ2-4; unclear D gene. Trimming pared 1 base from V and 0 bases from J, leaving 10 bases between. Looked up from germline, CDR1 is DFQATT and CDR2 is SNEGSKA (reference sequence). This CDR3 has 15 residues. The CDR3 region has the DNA TGCAGTGCTAGAGTGACTGCTCTAGCCAAAAACATTCAGTACTTC. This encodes CSARVTALAKNIQYF.

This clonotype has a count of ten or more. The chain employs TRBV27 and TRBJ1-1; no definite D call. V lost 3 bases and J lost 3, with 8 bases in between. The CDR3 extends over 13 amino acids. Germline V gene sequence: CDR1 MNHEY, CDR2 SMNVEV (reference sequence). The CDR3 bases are TGTGCCAGCAGTTTTCTTTGGGACACTGAAGCTTTCTTT. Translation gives CASSFLWDTEAFF.

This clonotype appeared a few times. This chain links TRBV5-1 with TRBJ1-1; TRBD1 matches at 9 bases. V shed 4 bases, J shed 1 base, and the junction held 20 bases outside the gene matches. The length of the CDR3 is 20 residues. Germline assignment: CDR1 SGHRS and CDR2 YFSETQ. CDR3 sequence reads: CASSGWGQGGEKVQNTEAFF. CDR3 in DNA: TGCGCCAGCAGCGGATGGGGACAGGGCGGTGAGAAGGTCCAGAACACTGAAGCTTTCTTT.

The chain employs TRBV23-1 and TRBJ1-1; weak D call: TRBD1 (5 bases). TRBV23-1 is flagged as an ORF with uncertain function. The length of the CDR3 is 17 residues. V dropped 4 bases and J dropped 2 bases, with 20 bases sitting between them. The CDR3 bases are TGCGCCAGCAGTCTCACCCGGGGCAGCGAGGGAAACACTGAAGCTTTCTTT. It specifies CASSLTRGSEGNTEAFF.

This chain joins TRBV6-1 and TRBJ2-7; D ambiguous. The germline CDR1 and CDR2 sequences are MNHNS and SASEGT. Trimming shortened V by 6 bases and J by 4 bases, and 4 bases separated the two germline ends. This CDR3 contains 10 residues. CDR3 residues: CASRRYEQYF. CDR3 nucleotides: TGTGCCAGCAGGAGATACGAGCAGTACTTC.